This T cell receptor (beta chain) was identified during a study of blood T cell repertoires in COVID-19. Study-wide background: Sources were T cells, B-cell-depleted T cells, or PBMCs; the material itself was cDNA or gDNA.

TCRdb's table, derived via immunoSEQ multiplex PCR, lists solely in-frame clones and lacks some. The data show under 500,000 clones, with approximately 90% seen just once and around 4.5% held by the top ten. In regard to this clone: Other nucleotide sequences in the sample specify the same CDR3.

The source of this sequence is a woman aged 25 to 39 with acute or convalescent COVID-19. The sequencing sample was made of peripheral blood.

CDR3 amino acids: CASSQDWGGADTQYF. The CDR3, as DNA: TGTGCCAGCAGCCAAGATTGGGGGGGAGCAGATACGCAGTATTTT. V and J are TRBV3-1 (or the pseudogene TRBV3-2) and TRBJ2-3; TRBD2 matches 7 bases. Per germline, CDR1 LGHDT and CDR2 YNNKEL (reference sequence). There are 15 residues in the CDR3. With 0 bases clipped from V and 4 bases from J, the junction kept 4 bases outside the gene matches.